This T cell receptor beta chain is drawn from a study of blood T cell repertoires in COVID-19. Study-level background: Samples taken during acute and convalescent COVID-19 were collected in the United States, Italy and Spain. T cells, B-cell-depleted T cells, or PBMCs supplied cDNA or gDNA.

Germline CDR1 SQVTM, CDR2 ANQGSEA. The CDR3 spans 16 residues. Authors' processing steps: By means of reference gene primer amplification, nucleated cell counts were estimated. Sequenced by immunoSEQ multiplex PCR; TCRdb stores in-frame clones only, minus some. The DNA was the basis for D and trimming; V, J and clone size are from that table. The repertoire consists of tens of thousands of clones, with approximately 84% occurring once and the leading ten covering around 2.3%. Notes on this clone: The junction departs from the called germline gene at one end, perhaps through a read error.

This TCR came from a man in his fifties or sixties with acute or convalescent COVID-19. Sequencing was carried out using peripheral blood. The V call is TRBV29-1, the J call TRBJ2-1; TRBD2 agrees at 8 bases. CDR3 region: CSAENSGTLLYNEQFF. The CDR3 DNA reads TGCAGCGCTGAAAATAGCGGGACCTTACTCTACAATGAGCAGTTCTTC.